Reported below is one T cell receptor (beta chain). The target antigen is unknown. Trimming pared 2 bases from V and 2 bases from J, leaving 7 bases between. CDR1 and CDR2 from the germline V gene are KGHSH and LQKENI. The CDR3 extends over 14 amino acids. The data belong to a study of radiotherapy plus CTLA-4 blockade in lung cancer. On the study more broadly: 15% to 20% of enrolled patients responded objectively, and around 30% had disease control. Overall study results and limits: Early clonal dynamics of blood T cells, together with interferon-beta, were reported as the best response predictor.

Generated by immunoSEQ multiplex PCR, the TCRdb table keeps only in-frame clones and is missing some. The sample comprises more than 30,000 clones, approximately 70% of which are singletons, and 4% rests with the top ten. The sequencing here drew on peripheral blood, taken from a patient treated with radiotherapy plus ipilimumab. The sequence derives from a human donor with non-small cell lung cancer who had stable disease on radiotherapy plus ipilimumab. This chain connects TRBV18 to TRBJ1-5; a possible D gene is TRBD1 (5 bases). The CDR3 DNA sequence: TGTGCCAGCTCACCAGCGGGGCGCAATCAGCCCCAGCATTTT. Translation gives CASSPAGRNQPQHF.